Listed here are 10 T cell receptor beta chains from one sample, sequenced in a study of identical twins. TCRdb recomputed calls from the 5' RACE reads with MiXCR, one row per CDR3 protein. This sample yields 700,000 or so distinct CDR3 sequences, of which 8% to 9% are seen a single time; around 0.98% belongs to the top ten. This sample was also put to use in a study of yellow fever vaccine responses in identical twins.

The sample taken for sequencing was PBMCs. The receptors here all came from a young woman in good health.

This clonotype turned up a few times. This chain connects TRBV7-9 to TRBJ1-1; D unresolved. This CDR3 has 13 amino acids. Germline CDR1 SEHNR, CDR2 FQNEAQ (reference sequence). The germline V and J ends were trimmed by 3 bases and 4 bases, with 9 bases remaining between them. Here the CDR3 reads CASSFGGPTEAFF. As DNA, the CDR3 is TGTGCCAGCAGCTTCGGTGGCCCCACTGAAGCTTTCTTT.

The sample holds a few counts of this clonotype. The CDR3 is CASSPLLQGWGVPYEQYF. The DNA for the CDR3 is TGTGCCAGCAGCCCTCTCTTACAGGGATGGGGGGTCCCCTACGAGCAGTACTTC. The genes are TRBV11-2 and TRBJ2-7, with D perhaps assigned TRBD1 or TRBD2 (6 bases each). Deletions cut 5 bases from V and 2 bases from J, with 25 bases between. Germline CDR1 and CDR2: SGHAT and FQNNGV. CDR3 length equals 18 residues.

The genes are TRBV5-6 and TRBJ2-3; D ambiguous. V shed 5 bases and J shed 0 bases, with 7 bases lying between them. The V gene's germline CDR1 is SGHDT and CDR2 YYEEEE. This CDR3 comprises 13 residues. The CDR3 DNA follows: TGTGCCAGCAGTATAGGGAGCACAGATACGCAGTATTTT. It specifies CASSIGSTDTQYF.

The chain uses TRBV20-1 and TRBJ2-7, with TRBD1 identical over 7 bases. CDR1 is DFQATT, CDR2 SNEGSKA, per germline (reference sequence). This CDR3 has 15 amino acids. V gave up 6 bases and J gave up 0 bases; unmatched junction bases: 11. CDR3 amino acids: CSADPGGTSSYEQYF. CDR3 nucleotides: TGCAGTGCGGACCCAGGGGGTACCAGCTCCTACGAGCAGTACTTC.

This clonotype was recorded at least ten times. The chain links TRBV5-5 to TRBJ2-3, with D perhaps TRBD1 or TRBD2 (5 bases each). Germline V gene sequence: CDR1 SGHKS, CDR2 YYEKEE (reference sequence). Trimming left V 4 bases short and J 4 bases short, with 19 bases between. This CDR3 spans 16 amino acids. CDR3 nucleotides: TGTGCCAGCAGCGAAAGGTCGGGACCCGGGGCAGATACGCAGTATTTT. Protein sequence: CASSERSGPGADTQYF.

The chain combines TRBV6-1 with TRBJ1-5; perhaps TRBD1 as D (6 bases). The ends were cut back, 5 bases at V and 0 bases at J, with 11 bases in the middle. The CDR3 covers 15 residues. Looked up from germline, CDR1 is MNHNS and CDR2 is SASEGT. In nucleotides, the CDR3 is TGTGCCAGCAGTAGGACAGTTTATAGCAATCAGCCCCAGCATTTT. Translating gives CASSRTVYSNQPQHF.

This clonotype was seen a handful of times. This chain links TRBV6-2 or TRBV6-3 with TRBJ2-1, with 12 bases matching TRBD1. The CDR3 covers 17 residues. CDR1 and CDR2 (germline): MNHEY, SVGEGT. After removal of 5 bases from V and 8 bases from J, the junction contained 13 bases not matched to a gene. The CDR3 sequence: CASSGRRGTGGVDEQFF. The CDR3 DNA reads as TGTGCCAGCAGTGGTCGACGGGGGACAGGGGGCGTTGATGAGCAGTTCTTC.

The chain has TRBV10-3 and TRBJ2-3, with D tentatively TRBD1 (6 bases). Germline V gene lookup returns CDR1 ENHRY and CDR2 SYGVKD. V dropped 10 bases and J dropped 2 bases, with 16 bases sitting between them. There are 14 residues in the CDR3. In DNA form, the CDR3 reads TGTGCCACCGGGACCGGACAGCTCACAGATACGCAGTATTTT. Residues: CATGTGQLTDTQYF.

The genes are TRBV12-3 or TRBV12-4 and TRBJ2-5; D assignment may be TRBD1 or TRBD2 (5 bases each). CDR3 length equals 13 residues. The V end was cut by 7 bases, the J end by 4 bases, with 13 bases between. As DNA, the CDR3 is TGTGCCAGCACCTGGGACCTTGGAGAGACCCAGTACTTC. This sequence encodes CASTWDLGETQYF.

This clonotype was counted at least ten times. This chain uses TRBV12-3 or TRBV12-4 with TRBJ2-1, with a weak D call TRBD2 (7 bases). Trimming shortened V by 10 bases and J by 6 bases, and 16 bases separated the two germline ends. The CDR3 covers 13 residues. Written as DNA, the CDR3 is TGTGCCACTTCGCTGGGAGGGGGCAATGAGCAGTTCTTC. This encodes CATSLGGGNEQFF.